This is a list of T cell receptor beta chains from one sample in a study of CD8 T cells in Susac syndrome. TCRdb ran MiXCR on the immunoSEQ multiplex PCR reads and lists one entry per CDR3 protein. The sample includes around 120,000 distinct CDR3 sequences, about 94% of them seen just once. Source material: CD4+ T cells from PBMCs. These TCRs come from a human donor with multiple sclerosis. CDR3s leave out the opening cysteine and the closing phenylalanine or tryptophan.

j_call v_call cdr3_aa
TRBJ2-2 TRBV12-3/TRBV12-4 ASTQSNTGELF
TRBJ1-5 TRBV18 ASSYTDRGGNQPQH
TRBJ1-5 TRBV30 AWSPGGAQPQH
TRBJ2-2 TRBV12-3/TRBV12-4 ASSPSGSITGELF
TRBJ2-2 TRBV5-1 ASSGMSGTGELF
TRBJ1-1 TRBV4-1 ASSQAVLNTEAF
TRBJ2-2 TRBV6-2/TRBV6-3 ASSQIKGNTGELF
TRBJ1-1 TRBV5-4 ASTLGRNTEAF
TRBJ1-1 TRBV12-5 ASGLHGGTEAF
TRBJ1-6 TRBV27 ASSPYRGGINSPLH
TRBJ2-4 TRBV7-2 ASSLSTHQY
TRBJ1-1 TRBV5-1 ASSLGDVPLNTEAF
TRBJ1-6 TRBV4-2 ASSQDRDRANSPLH
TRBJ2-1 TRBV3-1 ASSPAMSSYNEQF
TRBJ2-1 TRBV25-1 ASSRDRGDLDEQF
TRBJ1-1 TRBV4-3 ASRNPGGPNTEAF
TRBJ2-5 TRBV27 ASSPTRAVYTQY
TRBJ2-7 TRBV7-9 ASSLGLDRFTYEQY
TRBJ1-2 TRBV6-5 ASSALPTGNYGYT
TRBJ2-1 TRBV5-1 ASSRARTGPPTYNEQF
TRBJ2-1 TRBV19 ASTSPSEQF
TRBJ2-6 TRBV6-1 ASNLEGSGANVLT
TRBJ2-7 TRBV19 ASSIDSTSGSYEQY
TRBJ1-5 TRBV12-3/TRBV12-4 ASSLARGNQPQH
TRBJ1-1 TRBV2 ASSRDRRTEAF
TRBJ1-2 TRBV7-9 ASSRGRVDRSYGYT
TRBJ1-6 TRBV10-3 AISAEFSPLH
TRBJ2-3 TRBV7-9 ASRIGGGGTDTQY
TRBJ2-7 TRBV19 ASSIVGQGAYEQY
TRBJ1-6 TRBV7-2 ASSLDSPRGSPLH